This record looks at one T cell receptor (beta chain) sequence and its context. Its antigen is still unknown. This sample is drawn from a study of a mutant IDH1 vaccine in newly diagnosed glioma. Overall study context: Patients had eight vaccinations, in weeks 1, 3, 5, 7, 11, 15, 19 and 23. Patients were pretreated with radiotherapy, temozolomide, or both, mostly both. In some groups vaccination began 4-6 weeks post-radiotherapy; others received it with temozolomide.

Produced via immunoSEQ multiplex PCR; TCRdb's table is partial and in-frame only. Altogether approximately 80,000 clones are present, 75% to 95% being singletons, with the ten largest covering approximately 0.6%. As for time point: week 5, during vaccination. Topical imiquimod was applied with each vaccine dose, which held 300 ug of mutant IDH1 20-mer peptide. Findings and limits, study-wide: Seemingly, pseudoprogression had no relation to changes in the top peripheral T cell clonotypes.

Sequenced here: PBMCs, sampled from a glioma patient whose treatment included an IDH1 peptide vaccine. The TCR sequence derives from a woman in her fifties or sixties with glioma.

CDR3 sequence (DNA): TGTGCCAGCAGCCCGGGAGGGGGCAGAGGCGAGCAGTACTTC. It translates to CASSPGGGRGEQYF. V gene TRBV5-4 combines with J gene TRBJ2-7, with a possible D match to TRBD2 (8 bases). CDR3 length: 14 residues. CDR1 and CDR2 (germline): SGHNT, YYREEE (reference sequence). Trimming shortened V by 4 bases and J by 6 bases, and 17 bases separated the two germline ends.